The sequence of this T cell receptor beta chain was determined in a study of somatic mutations in cytotoxic T cells in rheumatoid arthritis. For the study at large: Flow sorting at nearly 100% purity was applied to some V beta antibody-stained T-cell populations, which included V beta1+ cells sequenced for TCRB.

The CDR3 is 13 amino acids. Germline assignment: CDR1 SGDLS and CDR2 YYNGEE. V was trimmed by 3 bases and J by 7 bases, leaving 11 bases between them. Researchers isolated CD4+ and CD8+ cells by positive magnetic bead selection and then checked their purity by flow cytometry. Repertoires were generated with immunoSEQ multiplex PCR, while TCRdb's copy carries only in-frame clones and drops some. The sample has several thousand clones, 75% to 85% seen once. Sequenced material: CD8+ T cells sorted from blood. The receptor's source is an adult with rheumatoid arthritis. The chain joins TRBV9 to TRBJ2-1; D may be TRBD1 or TRBD2 (5 bases each). The CDR3 reads CASSAGALNEQFF. In DNA form, the CDR3 reads TGTGCCAGCAGCGCCGGGGCCCTAAATGAGCAGTTCTTC.